This TCR beta chain was sequenced for a study of OX40 agonist ivuxolimab in advanced cancers. Study details: Under the entry rules, prior anti-PD-1, anti-PD-L1 or anti-CTLA-4 therapy was allowed, and less than 50% had some. Study findings and constraints: CD4+ and CD8+ blood T cells expanded clonally by week 6 at 0.1 to 3.0 mg/kg.

Assay: immunoSEQ multiplex PCR; the TCRdb copy retains only in-frame clones and omits some. Of around 65,000 clones in the sample, around 93% were seen once. Germline CDR1 is MNHEY and CDR2 is SMNVEV (reference sequence). The CDR3 is made up of 12 amino acids. Trimming removed 6 bases from V and 4 bases from J, with 9 bases in between. As for this clone: Its antigen is not identified.

The genes are TRBV27 and TRBJ1-2; the D gene is possibly TRBD1 (6 bases). This TCR was recovered from an adult with an advanced solid tumor such as melanoma, head and neck, liver or kidney cancer. The sequencing used CD4+ or CD8+ T cells sorted from blood, collected in a trial of the OX40 agonist ivuxolimab. In DNA, the CDR3 is TGTGCCAGCAGACAGGGATTCTATGGCTACACCTTC. Amino acids: CASRQGFYGYTF.